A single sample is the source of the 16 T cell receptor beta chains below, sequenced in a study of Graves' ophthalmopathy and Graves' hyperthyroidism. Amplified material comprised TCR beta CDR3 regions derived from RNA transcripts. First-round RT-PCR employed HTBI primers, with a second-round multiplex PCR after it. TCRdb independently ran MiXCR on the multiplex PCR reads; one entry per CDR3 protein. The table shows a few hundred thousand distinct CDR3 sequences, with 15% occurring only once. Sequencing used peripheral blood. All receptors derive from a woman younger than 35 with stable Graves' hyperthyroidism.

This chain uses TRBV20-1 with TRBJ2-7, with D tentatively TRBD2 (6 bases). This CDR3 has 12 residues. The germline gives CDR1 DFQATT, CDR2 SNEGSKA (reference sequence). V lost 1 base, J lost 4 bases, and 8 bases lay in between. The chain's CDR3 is CSARVAEYEQYF. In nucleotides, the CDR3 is TGCAGTGCTAGAGTAGCGGAATACGAGCAGTACTTC.

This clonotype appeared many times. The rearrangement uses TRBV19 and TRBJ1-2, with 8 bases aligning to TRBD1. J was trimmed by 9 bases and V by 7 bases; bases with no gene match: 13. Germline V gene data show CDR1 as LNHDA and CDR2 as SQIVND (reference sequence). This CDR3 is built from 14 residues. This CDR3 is CASTALGQGRSYTF. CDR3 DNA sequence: TGTGCCAGTACCGCCCTAGGACAGGGCCGTAGCTACACCTTC.

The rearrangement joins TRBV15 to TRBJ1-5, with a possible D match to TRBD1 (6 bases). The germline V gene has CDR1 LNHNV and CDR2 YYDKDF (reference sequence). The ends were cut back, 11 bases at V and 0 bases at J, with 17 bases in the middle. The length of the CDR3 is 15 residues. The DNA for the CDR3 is TGTGCCGCCGCACAGGGATCGTATAGCAATCAGCCCCAGCATTTT. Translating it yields CAAAQGSYSNQPQHF.

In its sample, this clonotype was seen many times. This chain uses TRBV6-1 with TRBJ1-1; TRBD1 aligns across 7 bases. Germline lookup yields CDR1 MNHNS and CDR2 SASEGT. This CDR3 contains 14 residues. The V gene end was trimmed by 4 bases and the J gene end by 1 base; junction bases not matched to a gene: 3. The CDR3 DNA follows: TGTGCCAGCAGTGTTGGGGACAGGAACACTGAAGCTTTCTTT. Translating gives CASSVGDRNTEAFF.

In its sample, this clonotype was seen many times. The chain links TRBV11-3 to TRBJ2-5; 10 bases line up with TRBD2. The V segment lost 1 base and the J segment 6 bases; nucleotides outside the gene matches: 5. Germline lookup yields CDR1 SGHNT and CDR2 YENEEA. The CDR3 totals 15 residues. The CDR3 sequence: CASSLALAGAQTQYF. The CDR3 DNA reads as TGTGCCAGCAGCTTAGCCCTAGCGGGGGCCCAGACCCAGTACTTC.

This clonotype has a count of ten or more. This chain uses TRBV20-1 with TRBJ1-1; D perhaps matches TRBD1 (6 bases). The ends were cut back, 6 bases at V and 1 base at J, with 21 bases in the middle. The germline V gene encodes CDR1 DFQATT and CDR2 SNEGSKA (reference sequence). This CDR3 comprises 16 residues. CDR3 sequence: CSATTGTWSPNTEAFF. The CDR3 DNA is TGCAGTGCCACCACCGGGACATGGAGTCCGAACACTGAAGCTTTCTTT.

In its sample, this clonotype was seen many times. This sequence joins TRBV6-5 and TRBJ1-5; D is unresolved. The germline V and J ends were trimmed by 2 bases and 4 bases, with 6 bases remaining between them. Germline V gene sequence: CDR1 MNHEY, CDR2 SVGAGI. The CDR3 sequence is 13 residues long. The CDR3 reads CASSYLVNQPQHF. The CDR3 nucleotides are TGTGCCAGCAGTTACCTGGTTAATCAGCCCCAGCATTTT.

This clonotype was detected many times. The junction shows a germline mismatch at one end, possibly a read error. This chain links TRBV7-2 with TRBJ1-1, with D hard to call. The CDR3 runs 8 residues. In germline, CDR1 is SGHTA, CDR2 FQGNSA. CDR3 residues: CASSPVSF. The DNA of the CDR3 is TGTGCCAGCAGCCCAGTATCGTTT.

This CDR3 reads CASSPRDRGLVAGELFF. The CDR3 nucleotides are TGTGCCAGCAGTCCCAGAGACAGGGGGCTCGTTGCCGGGGAGCTGTTTTTT. The V call is TRBV12-3 or TRBV12-4, the J call TRBJ2-2; 10 bases map to TRBD1. The CDR3 loop spans 17 amino acids. The V gene end was trimmed by 5 bases and the J gene end by 6 bases; junction bases not matched to a gene: 12.

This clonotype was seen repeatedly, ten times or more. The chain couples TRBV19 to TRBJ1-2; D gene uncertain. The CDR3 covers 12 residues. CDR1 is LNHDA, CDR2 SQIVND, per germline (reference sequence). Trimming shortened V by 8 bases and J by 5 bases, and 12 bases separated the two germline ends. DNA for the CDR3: TGTGCCAGTTTCCGGATACGATATGGCTACACCTTC. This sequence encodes CASFRIRYGYTF.

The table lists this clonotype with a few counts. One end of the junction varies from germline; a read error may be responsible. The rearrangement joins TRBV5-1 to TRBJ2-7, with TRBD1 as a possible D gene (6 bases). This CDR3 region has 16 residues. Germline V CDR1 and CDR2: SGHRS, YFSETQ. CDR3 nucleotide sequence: TGCGCCAGCAGCTTGGTCCCGGGGACAAGCTTGTACGAGCGGTACTTC. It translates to CASSLVPGTSLYERYF. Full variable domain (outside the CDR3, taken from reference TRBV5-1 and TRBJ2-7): KAGVTQTPRYLIKTRGQQVTLSCSPISGHRSVSWYQQTPGQGLQFLFEYFSETQRNKGNFPGRFSGRQFSNSRSEMNVSTLELGDSALYLCASSLVPGTSLYERYFGPGTRLTVT.

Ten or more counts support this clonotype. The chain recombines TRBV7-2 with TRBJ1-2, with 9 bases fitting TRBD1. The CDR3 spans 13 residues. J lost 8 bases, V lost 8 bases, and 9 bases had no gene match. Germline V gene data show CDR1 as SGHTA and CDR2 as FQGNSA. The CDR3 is CASGPGQGFGYTF. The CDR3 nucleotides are TGTGCCAGCGGACCGGGACAGGGCTTCGGCTACACCTTC. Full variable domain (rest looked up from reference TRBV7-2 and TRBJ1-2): GAGVSQSPSNKVTEKGKDVELRCDPISGHTALYWYRQSLGQGLEFLIYFQGNSAPDKSGLPSDRFSAERTGGSVSTLTIQRTQQEDSAVYLCASGPGQGFGYTFGSGTRLTVV.

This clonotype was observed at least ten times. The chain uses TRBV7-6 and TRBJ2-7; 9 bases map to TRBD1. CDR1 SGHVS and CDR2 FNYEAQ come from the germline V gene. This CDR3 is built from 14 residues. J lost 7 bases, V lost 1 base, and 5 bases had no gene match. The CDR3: CASSLEQGAGEQYF. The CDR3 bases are TGTGCCAGCAGCTTAGAACAGGGGGCGGGAGAGCAGTACTTC.

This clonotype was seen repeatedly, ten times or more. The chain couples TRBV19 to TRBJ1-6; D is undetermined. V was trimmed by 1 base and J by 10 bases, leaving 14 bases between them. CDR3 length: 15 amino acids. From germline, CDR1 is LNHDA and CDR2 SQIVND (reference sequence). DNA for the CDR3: TGTGCCAGTAGTATAGTCCCGACACCAGAGTCACCCCTCCACTTT. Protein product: CASSIVPTPESPLHF.

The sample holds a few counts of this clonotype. The CDR3 nucleotides read TGCGCCACCACCTTGAAAACGGGGGAGCTGTTTTTT. As protein: CATTLKTGELFF. The gene calls are TRBV5-1 and TRBJ2-2, with D hard to call. The CDR3 spans 12 residues. Germline V gene data show CDR1 as SGHRS and CDR2 as YFSETQ. V lost 9 bases to trimming and J lost 8 bases, with 14 bases between them.

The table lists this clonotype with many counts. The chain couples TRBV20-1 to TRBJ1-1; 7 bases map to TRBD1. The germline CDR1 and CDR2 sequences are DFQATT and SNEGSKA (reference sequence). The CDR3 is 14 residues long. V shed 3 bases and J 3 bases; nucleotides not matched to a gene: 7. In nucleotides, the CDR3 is TGCAGTGCTAGGGCCAGGGGGATTGACACTGAAGCTTTCTTT. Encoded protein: CSARARGIDTEAFF.